A selection of T cell receptor beta chains follows, all from one sample in a study of T cells after yellow fever vaccination. TCRdb re-derived calls from the 5' RACE reads in MiXCR, one entry per CDR3 protein. The table has about 130,000 distinct CDR3 sequences, about 8.8% seen once. The specimen comprised CD8+ T cells sorted from PBMCs, sampled on the day of the yellow fever booster vaccination. The source of these receptors is a man between 18 and 35 years old who received the YFV17D yellow fever vaccine. Each CDR3 is given with its conserved first and last residue. The D gene is left open where the match is weak. Expanded clones are given a class, and other clones once, few, many or no size at all.

d_call: .; j_call: TRBJ1-1; clone_size: .; v_call: TRBV10-2; cdr3_nt: TGCGCCAGCAGTGAGGCCCCCCAGGGCACTGAAGCTTTCTTT; cdr3_aa: CASSEAPQGTEAFF
d_call: .; j_call: TRBJ1-4; clone_size: few; v_call: TRBV27; cdr3_nt: TGTGCCAGCAGCCAGACGGTGACTAATGAAAAACTGTTTTTT; cdr3_aa: CASSQTVTNEKLFF
d_call: .; j_call: TRBJ2-5; clone_size: few; v_call: TRBV6-5; cdr3_nt: TGTGCCACCACGGGGGACGGAGAGTACCAAGAGACCCAGTACTTC; cdr3_aa: CATTGDGEYQETQYF
d_call: .; j_call: TRBJ2-6; clone_size: few; v_call: TRBV5-1; cdr3_nt: TGCGCCAGCAGCCTAAAGTTTTTACAGGGTCGCTCTGGGGCCAACGTCCTGACTTTC; cdr3_aa: CASSLKFLQGRSGANVLTF
d_call: TRBD2; j_call: TRBJ2-3; clone_size: .; v_call: TRBV7-6; cdr3_nt: TGTGCCAGCAGCTTGACTAGCTTCACAGATACGCAGTATTTT; cdr3_aa: CASSLTSFTDTQYF
d_call: TRBD2; j_call: TRBJ2-7; clone_size: many; v_call: TRBV20-1; cdr3_nt: TGCAGTGCTAATCTAGCGGGGGGTTCTGGGCAGTACTTC; cdr3_aa: CSANLAGGSGQYF
d_call: .; j_call: TRBJ2-5; clone_size: .; v_call: TRBV25-1; cdr3_nt: TGTGCCAGCAGTGAACCCGACAGATATCAAGAGACCCAGTACTTC; cdr3_aa: CASSEPDRYQETQYF
d_call: .; j_call: TRBJ1-1; clone_size: many; v_call: TRBV15; cdr3_nt: TGTGCCACCAGCAGAGGCCCCAGGGTTGCTGAAGCTTTCTTT; cdr3_aa: CATSRGPRVAEAFF
d_call: .; j_call: TRBJ1-2; clone_size: few; v_call: TRBV12-3/TRBV12-4; cdr3_nt: TGTGCCAGCAGCCCACCCCGGGGGCGCGGCTACACCTTC; cdr3_aa: CASSPPRGRGYTF
d_call: .; j_call: TRBJ1-3; clone_size: .; v_call: TRBV4-1; cdr3_nt: TGCGCCAGCAGCCAAGTAGGAACTGGAAACACCATATATTTT; cdr3_aa: CASSQVGTGNTIYF
d_call: .; j_call: TRBJ2-2; clone_size: few; v_call: TRBV12-3/TRBV12-4; cdr3_nt: TGTGCCAGCAAACAGGGGAGGTACACCGGGGAGCTGTTTTTT; cdr3_aa: CASKQGRYTGELFF
d_call: .; j_call: TRBJ1-1; clone_size: .; v_call: TRBV7-2; cdr3_nt: TGTGCCAGCAGCGTCGGTTGGGGAAACACTGAAGCTTTCTTT; cdr3_aa: CASSVGWGNTEAFF